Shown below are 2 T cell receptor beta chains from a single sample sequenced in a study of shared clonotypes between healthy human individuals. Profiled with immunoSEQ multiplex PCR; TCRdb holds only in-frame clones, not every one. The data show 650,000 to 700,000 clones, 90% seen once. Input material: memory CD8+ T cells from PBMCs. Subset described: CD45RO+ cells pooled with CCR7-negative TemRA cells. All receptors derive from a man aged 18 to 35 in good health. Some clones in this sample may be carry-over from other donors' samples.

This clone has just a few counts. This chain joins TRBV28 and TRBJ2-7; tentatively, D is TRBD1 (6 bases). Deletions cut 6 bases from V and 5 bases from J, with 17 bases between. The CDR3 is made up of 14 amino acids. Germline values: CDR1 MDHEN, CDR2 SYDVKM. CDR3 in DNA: TGTGCCAGCAGCCCAAGTTCAACAGGGCACGAGCAGTACTTC. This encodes CASSPSSTGHEQYF.

The CDR3 DNA sequence: TGTGCCATCAGTGATGCCGGGACAGGGGCCACCTACGAGCAGTACTTC. Encoded protein: CAISDAGTGATYEQYF. The chain uses TRBV10-3 and TRBJ2-7; 10 nucleotides line up with TRBD1. This CDR3 is built from 16 residues. The trim removed 3 bases at V and 2 bases at J, leaving 7 bases unmatched. Germline V lookup: CDR1 ENHRY, CDR2 SYGVKD.